The rows below give T cell receptor beta chains drawn from one sample of a study of T cells in tuberculosis. Profiling relied on immunoSEQ multiplex PCR, and the TCRdb table lists in-frame clones only, not all of them. Of tens of thousands of clones listed, approximately 90% were seen once; the top ten hold roughly 16%. Sequencing used PBMCs. The source of these receptors is a donor aged 5 to 30 with latent tuberculosis or without tuberculosis infection. Some clones in this sample may be carry-over from other donors' samples. The CDR3 runs from the conserved cysteine through the conserved F or W. D genes are given only for firm matches. Rows give clone size only sometimes, using once, few, many, or a class for an expanded clone.

j_gene	v_gene	d_gene	abundance	len	CDR3aa	CDR3nt
TRBJ1-1	TRBV7-2	-	-	13	CASSLTGNTEAFF	TGTGCCAGCAGCTTGACAGGGAACACTGAAGCTTTCTTT
TRBJ2-4	TRBV30	TRBD2	-	13	CAWRSSGANIQYF	TGTGCCTGGAGGTCTAGCGGGGCCAACATTCAGTACTTC
TRBJ1-5	TRBV5-8	-	medium-sized	14	CASSLDVGNQPQHF	TGTGCCAGCAGCCTGGACGTAGGCAATCAGCCCCAGCATTTT
TRBJ2-7	TRBV27	TRBD2	few	14	CASSSGTRVYEQYF	TGTGCCAGCAGTTCGGGGACTAGGGTCTACGAGCAGTACTTC
TRBJ2-3	TRBV29-1	-	-	11	CSVSYTDTQYF	TGCAGCGTCTCCTACACAGATACGCAGTATTTT
TRBJ1-2	TRBV2	-	-	13	CASSDSGDYGYTF	TGTGCCAGCAGTGATTCAGGGGACTATGGCTACACCTTC
TRBJ2-7	TRBV18	TRBD1	-	13	CASSRDSVNEQYF	TGTGCCAGCTCACGGGACAGTGTGAACGAGCAGTACTTC
TRBJ1-2	TRBV27	TRBD1	-	14	CASRLRGTAYGYTF	TGTGCCAGCAGACTGAGAGGGACAGCCTATGGCTACACCTTC
TRBJ1-5	TRBV12-5	-	-	19	CASGLWSGSAGAWEGPQHF	TGTGCTAGTGGTTTGTGGTCTGGGTCGGCGGGAGCATGGGAAGGGCCCCAGCATTTT
TRBJ2-1	TRBV19	-	-	15	CASSIAGGPSIGQFF	TGTGCCAGTAGTATCGCTGGCGGCCCCTCAATCGGGCAGTTCTTC
TRBJ1-1	TRBV30	-	-	11	CAWSWEGEAFF	TGTGCCTGGAGTTGGGAGGGGGAAGCTTTCTTT
TRBJ2-2	TRBV7-9	-	-	16	CASSRGHTSNTGELFF	TGTGCCAGCAGCCGCGGTCACACTTCGAACACCGGGGAGCTGTTTTTT